The clone carrying this T cell receptor (beta chain) was detected a few times. This sample is drawn from a study of T cell repertoires in cytomegalovirus infection. Study at large: CMV infection and matching HLA type were both indicated by public TCR beta signatures.

TCRdb re-derived calls from the reads in MiXCR, one entry per CDR3 protein. The data contain around 530,000 distinct CDR3 sequences, around 27% of them singletons. The CDR3 loop spans 12 amino acids. V lost 5 bases to trimming and J lost 7 bases, with 11 bases between them. V usage is TRBV12-3 or TRBV12-4 and J usage is TRBJ1-2, with D unresolved. The sample consisted of PBMCs. The receptor was isolated from a human donor in good health (CMV status not recorded). Some clones in this sample may be carry-over from other donors' samples. CDR3 in amino acids: CASSKSPGGYTF. The DNA of the CDR3 is TGTGCCAGCAGTAAAAGCCCGGGTGGCTACACCTTC.